The rows below give T cell receptor beta chains drawn from one sample of a study of T cells in Graves' hyperthyroidism and ophthalmopathy. TCRdb reprocessed the multiplex PCR reads with MiXCR, giving one entry per CDR3 protein. The sample consists of more than 500,000 distinct CDR3 sequences, 15% to 20% of them appearing once. Sequencing was carried out using blood. The receptors stem from a woman in her thirties with Graves' ophthalmopathy. Both conserved end residues are part of each CDR3. A D gene is named only where the DNA matches it firmly. Clone size is not always given. Where it is, it says once, few, many or a class for expanded clones.

d_call,v_call,clone_size,j_call,cdr3_aa,cdr3_nt
-,TRBV29-1,few,TRBJ2-1,CSVGQPNEQFF,TGCAGCGTTGGACAGCCCAATGAGCAGTTCTTC
-,TRBV7-2,-,TRBJ1-6,CASSLVSTGYNSPLHF,TGTGCCAGCAGCTTAGTGTCTACAGGCTATAATTCACCCCTCCACTTT
-,TRBV19,-,TRBJ2-2,CASVGTGANTGELFF,TGTGCCAGTGTAGGAACGGGAGCGAACACCGGGGAGCTGTTTTTT
-,TRBV2,many,TRBJ2-4,CASSGALAKNIQYF,TGTGCCAGCAGTGGGGCGCTAGCCAAAAACATTCAGTACTTC
-,TRBV28,few,TRBJ1-5,CASSFLRLTESNQPQHF,TGTGCCAGCAGTTTTCTGCGGTTAACGGAAAGCAATCAGCCCCAGCATTTT
-,TRBV7-6,few,TRBJ2-7,CASSSGGTYEQYF,TGTGCCAGCAGTTCCGGCGGTACGTACGAGCAGTACTTC
-,TRBV27,few,TRBJ2-3,CASSPPRRRTDTQYF,TGTGCCAGCAGTCCCCCGCGGAGGCGCACAGATACGCAGTATTTT
TRBD2,TRBV2,many,TRBJ2-5,CASSDFGGRAGETQYF,TGTGCCAGCAGTGACTTCGGCGGGAGGGCCGGAGAGACCCAGTACTTC
-,TRBV20-1,many,TRBJ1-2,CSASPGHNFKGYTF,TGCAGTGCTAGCCCGGGACACAATTTCAAGGGCTACACCTTC
-,TRBV28,-,TRBJ2-2,CASSSPRKFDGELFF,TGTGCCAGCAGTTCCCCTCGAAAGTTTGACGGGGAGCTGTTTTTT
TRBD1,TRBV10-3,-,TRBJ1-5,CAISESTGRANQPQHF,TGTGCCATCAGTGAGTCGACAGGGAGGGCAAATCAGCCCCAGCATTTT
-,TRBV13,many,TRBJ2-7,CASSSRTSLSSYEQYF,TGTGCCAGCAGCTCCCGGACAAGCCTTAGCTCCTACGAGCAGTACTTC
-,TRBV5-1,many,TRBJ2-3,CASSLEGAFLADTQYF,TGCGCCAGCAGCTTGGAGGGTGCGTTTCTGGCAGATACGCAGTATTTT
-,TRBV6-1,few,TRBJ1-2,CASSPGSFYGYTF,TGTGCCAGCAGTCCTGGGAGCTTCTATGGCTACACCTTC
TRBD1,TRBV2,many,TRBJ2-1,CASSDGDRGGEQFF,TGTGCCAGCAGTGATGGAGACAGGGGGGGTGAGCAGTTCTTC
TRBD1,TRBV6-2/TRBV6-3,few,TRBJ2-7,CASGSPWDRTYSYEQYF,TGTGCCAGCGGTAGTCCGTGGGACAGGACCTACTCCTACGAGCAGTACTTC
TRBD1,TRBV27,-,TRBJ2-1,CASSFPGQGSEQFF,TGTGCCAGCAGTTTTCCGGGACAGGGATCGGAGCAGTTCTTC
-,TRBV9,-,TRBJ1-4,CASSVGSGARLSTNEKLFF,TGTGCCAGCAGCGTAGGGTCCGGGGCGCGGTTATCAACTAATGAAAAACTGTTTTTT
-,TRBV7-2,many,TRBJ2-5,CASSGGTRETQYF,TGTGCCAGCAGTGGCGGGACTCGAGAGACCCAGTACTTC
-,TRBV29-1,-,TRBJ2-1,CSAQSSYNEQFF,TGCAGCGCGCAAAGCTCCTACAATGAGCAGTTCTTC
-,TRBV29-1,-,TRBJ2-3,CSVGDSNTQYF,TGCAGCGTTGGGGACTCAAATACGCAGTATTTT
-,TRBV18,many,TRBJ2-3,CASSLKTEPTDTQYF,TGTGCCAGCTCACTAAAGACAGAACCCACAGATACGCAGTATTTT
-,TRBV2,few,TRBJ2-7,CASRLGREQYF,TGTGCCAGCAGGTTAGGGCGGGAGCAGTACTTC
-,TRBV12-3/TRBV12-4,few,TRBJ1-4,CASRGEGKLFF,TGTGCCAGCAGGGGGGAGGGAAAACTGTTTTTT
TRBD1,TRBV5-1,many,TRBJ2-1,CASSLETGKNEQFF,TGCGCCAGCAGCTTGGAGACAGGGAAAAATGAGCAGTTCTTC
-,TRBV13,few,TRBJ2-5,CASSLSELAYQETQYF,TGTGCCAGCAGCTTATCCGAGCTAGCTTACCAAGAGACCCAGTACTTC
TRBD1,TRBV5-5,many,TRBJ2-1,CASSLAWTGEQFF,TGTGCCAGCAGCTTGGCCTGGACAGGTGAGCAGTTCTTC
-,TRBV6-2/TRBV6-3,few,TRBJ2-7,CASSYQAGTYEQYF,TGTGCCAGCAGTTACCAGGCAGGGACCTACGAGCAGTACTTC
TRBD1,TRBV5-1,many,TRBJ1-1,CASHRGPNTEAFF,TGCGCCAGCCACAGGGGTCCGAACACTGAAGCTTTCTTT
-,TRBV6-6,many,TRBJ1-1,CASSYPFEGRTEAFF,TGTGCCAGCAGTTACCCTTTTGAGGGGCGCACTGAAGCTTTCTTT
-,TRBV7-8,many,TRBJ2-1,CASSLVVNEQFF,TGTGCCAGCAGCTTAGTTGTCAATGAGCAGTTCTTC
TRBD2,TRBV6-2/TRBV6-3,many,TRBJ2-3,CASSFLGLATDTQYF,TGTGCCAGCAGTTTTCTTGGACTAGCCACAGATACGCAGTATTTT
-,TRBV2,few,TRBJ1-4,CASSVGAEKLFF,TGTGCCAGCAGTGTAGGGGCCGAAAAACTGTTTTTT
-,TRBV20-1,-,TRBJ1-1,CSASRRVNTEAFF,TGCAGTGCTAGTAGGAGGGTTAACACTGAAGCTTTCTTT
TRBD1,TRBV20-1,many,TRBJ2-3,CSASRTGLGTDTQYF,TGCAGTGCTAGCCGGACAGGTCTTGGCACAGATACGCAGTATTTT
TRBD2,TRBV20-1,many,TRBJ2-1,CSAQGLAGLEQFF,TGCAGTGCTCAAGGACTAGCGGGGCTTGAGCAGTTCTTC
-,TRBV7-3,many,TRBJ1-1,CASSAARDTEAFF,TGTGCCAGCAGCGCCGCGAGGGACACTGAAGCTTTCTTT
-,TRBV10-3,many,TRBJ2-4,CAISDKGGQRVAKNIQYF,TGTGCCATCAGTGATAAAGGGGGACAGCGGGTAGCCAAAAACATTCAGTACTTC
TRBD1,TRBV27,few,TRBJ1-1,CASSFRTGVEAFF,TGTGCCAGCAGTTTCCGGACAGGGGTGGAAGCTTTCTTT
-,TRBV5-1,many,TRBJ1-2,CASSLGEVNYGYTF,TGCGCCAGCAGCTTGGGAGAGGTAAACTATGGCTACACCTTC
TRBD2,TRBV7-2,many,TRBJ2-1,CASSLLAGAVDEQFF,TGTGCCAGCAGCTTACTAGCGGGAGCGGTGGATGAGCAGTTCTTC
-,TRBV6-2/TRBV6-3,-,TRBJ2-1,CASTNRQGGGYNEQFF,TGTGCCAGCACCAACAGGCAGGGGGGGGGATACAATGAGCAGTTCTTC
TRBD1,TRBV12-3/TRBV12-4,many,TRBJ2-2,CASRQGLAGELFF,TGTGCCAGTAGACAGGGTCTGGCCGGGGAGCTGTTTTTT
-,TRBV4-3,many,TRBJ2-3,CASSQAGADTQYF,TGCGCCAGCAGCCAGGCAGGGGCCGATACGCAGTATTTT
-,TRBV20-1,-,TRBJ2-2,CSAPGRGADTGELFF,TGCAGTGCCCCTGGACGGGGGGCCGACACCGGGGAGCTGTTTTTT
-,TRBV2,many,TRBJ2-2,CASSVRVGGANTGELFF,TGTGCCAGCAGTGTCCGGGTAGGGGGGGCGAACACCGGGGAGCTGTTTTTT
-,TRBV6-1,-,TRBJ2-7,CASSEDAVKQYF,TGTGCCAGCAGTGAAGACGCGGTGAAGCAGTACTTC
-,TRBV30,many,TRBJ1-4,CAWSVTVNEKLFF,TGTGCCTGGAGTGTGACGGTGAATGAAAAACTGTTTTTT
-,TRBV2,few,TRBJ1-4,CASSVRGAQNEKLFF,TGTGCCAGCAGTGTTAGGGGAGCCCAAAATGAAAAACTGTTTTTT
TRBD2,TRBV5-1,few,TRBJ2-7,CASSLGLAAVYEQYF,TGCGCCAGCAGCCTAGGACTAGCGGCCGTTTACGAGCAGTACTTC
TRBD2,TRBV20-1,many,TRBJ2-1,CSAVRGISYNEQFF,TGCAGTGCGGTGCGGGGGATCTCCTACAATGAGCAGTTCTTC
-,TRBV25-1,-,TRBJ2-7,CASSEAAGVFSSYEQYF,TGTGCCAGCAGTGAAGCGGCAGGGGTGTTCAGCTCCTACGAGCAGTACTTC
TRBD1,TRBV9,-,TRBJ2-7,CASSARQGSFEQYF,TGTGCCAGCAGCGCTCGACAGGGATCGTTCGAGCAGTACTTC
-,TRBV7-3,-,TRBJ2-3,CASSRVDGGTDTQYF,TGTGCCAGCAGTAGGGTGGACGGTGGCACAGATACGCAGTATTTT
-,TRBV30,few,TRBJ1-5,CAWGAHFNQPQHF,TGTGCCTGGGGCGCTCATTTTAATCAGCCCCAGCATTTT